The 13 T cell receptor beta chains below come from one sample, sequenced in a study of T-cell reconstitution after alpha-beta-depleted transplantation in children. Unique molecular identifiers tagged the TCRbeta library. From the PCR reads, TCRdb called clonotypes with MiXCR, one entry per CDR3 protein. The sample yields roughly 100,000 distinct CDR3 sequences, about 6.8% seen once. The source material was PBMCs, sampled before TCRalphabeta/CD19-depleted stem cell transplant. The receptors were sampled from a boy between 2 and 10 years old with acute lymphoblastic leukemia, due to receive a stem cell transplant.

This chain uses TRBV27 with TRBJ1-2; TRBD1 is a possible D gene (6 bases). Trimming cost V 5 bases and J 1 base, with 14 bases left between them. The CDR3 is 15 residues long. The germline CDR1 and CDR2 sequences are MNHEY and SMNVEV (reference sequence). CDR3 bases: TGTGCCAGCAGTCCCGCACCGGACAGTAACTATGGCTACACCTTC. Amino acid sequence: CASSPAPDSNYGYTF.

V is TRBV7-9 and J is TRBJ2-1; a weak D match, TRBD2 (6 bases). Trimming cost V 5 bases and J 4 bases, with 18 bases left between them. The CDR3 has 16 residues. CDR1 is SEHNR and CDR2 is FQNEAQ in the germline V gene (reference sequence). The CDR3 DNA reads as TGTGCCAGCAGCCCGGGGGACCTCACCTTTTACAATGAGCAGTTCTTC. Translation gives CASSPGDLTFYNEQFF.

This clonotype was recorded many times. The chain uses TRBV5-5 and TRBJ2-1; 7 bases are shared with TRBD1. V lost 4 bases and J lost 2; bases outside the gene matches: 6. The CDR3 runs 15 residues. CDR1 is SGHKS and CDR2 is YYEKEE in the germline V gene (reference sequence). For the CDR3, the DNA is TGTGCCAGCAGCGAATCCGGGACAGCCTACAATGAGCAGTTCTTC. Translating it yields CASSESGTAYNEQFF.

This clonotype has a count of ten or more. This chain connects TRBV6-2 or TRBV6-3 to TRBJ2-7; D gene unclear. Germline assignment: CDR1 MNHEY and CDR2 SVGEGT. V lost 7 bases to trimming and J lost 3 bases, with 13 bases between them. The CDR3 is made up of 13 amino acids. This chain's CDR3 is CASTPAPLYEQYF. The CDR3 DNA reads TGTGCCAGCACCCCGGCACCCCTCTACGAGCAGTACTTC.

This clonotype was seen ten or more times. This sequence joins TRBV2 and TRBJ1-3; D perhaps matches TRBD1 (5 bases). CDR3 length equals 15 residues. The V end lost 6 bases, the J end lost 2 bases, and 14 bases lay between the germline ends. Germline lookup yields CDR1 SNHLY and CDR2 FYNNEI. CDR3 amino acids: CASSPTGIAGNTIYF. In DNA, the CDR3 is TGTGCCAGCAGCCCTACAGGAATTGCTGGAAACACCATATATTTT.

This clonotype came up many times. The rearrangement uses TRBV12-3 or TRBV12-4 and TRBJ2-2; D is ambiguous. Trimming cost V 7 bases and J 1 base, with 13 bases left between them. This CDR3 contains 15 residues. CDR3 sequence (DNA): TGTGCCAGCACCACCTCGGCACGGAACACCGGGGAGCTGTTTTTT. This sequence encodes CASTTSARNTGELFF.

Notes on this clonotype: Likely a read error: the CDR3 ends without its conserved phenylalanine or tryptophan. The chain is built from TRBV28 and TRBJ1-4, with D possibly TRBD1 on 5 matching bases. This CDR3 contains 13 residues. From germline, CDR1 is MDHEN and CDR2 SYDVKM. The germline V and J ends were trimmed by 7 bases and 4 bases, with 10 bases remaining between them. In DNA form, the CDR3 reads TGTGCCAGCAAAACCAGGGTTAATGAAAAACTGTTTTGT. This translates into CASKTRVNEKLFC.

A note on this clonotype: The junction shows a germline mismatch at one end, possibly a read error. The CDR3 region has the DNA TGTCCCAGTAGTATACGCAGATCCTTCCCGAACACCGGGGAGCTGTTTTTT. It specifies CPSSIRRSFPNTGELFF. This sequence joins TRBV19 and TRBJ2-2; D gene ambiguous. The CDR3 extends over 17 amino acids. The V gene's germline CDR1 is LNHDA and CDR2 SQIVND (reference sequence).

This clonotype was counted only a few times. This chain connects TRBV7-2 to TRBJ1-4; possibly TRBD1 for D (5 bases). Trimming stripped 1 base from V and 8 bases from J, with 8 bases between. The germline gives CDR1 SGHTA, CDR2 FQGNSA. The length of the CDR3 is 13 residues. The CDR3 region has the DNA TGTGCCAGCAGCTTAGTGGGGACGGAAAAACTGTTTTTT. It specifies CASSLVGTEKLFF.

This clonotype was seen many times. The chain couples TRBV20-1 to TRBJ2-5; 11 bases line up with TRBD2. The CDR3 extends over 16 amino acids. In germline, CDR1 is DFQATT, CDR2 SNEGSKA (reference sequence). Trimming at V came to 0 bases and at J to 2 bases, leaving 5 bases not matched to a gene. CDR3 sequence reads: CSARDQLAGDQETQYF. The CDR3 nucleotides are TGCAGTGCTAGAGATCAACTAGCGGGAGATCAAGAGACCCAGTACTTC.

This sequence joins TRBV7-3 and TRBJ1-3; D is uncertain. V gave up 5 bases and J gave up 4 bases, with 9 bases separating them. CDR3 length: 13 residues. Germline assignment: CDR1 SGHTA and CDR2 FQGTGA. The CDR3 loop reads CASSPHGGNTIYF. CDR3 nucleotide sequence: TGTGCCAGCAGCCCTCATGGCGGAAACACCATATATTTT.

This clonotype was seen many times. The genes are TRBV15 and TRBJ1-3; D ambiguous. From germline, CDR1 is LNHNV and CDR2 YYDKDF (reference sequence). The CDR3 consists of 14 residues. V lost 0 bases and J 0 bases, leaving 3 bases between the germline ends. The CDR3 loop reads CATSRDHSGNTIYF. The DNA of the CDR3 is TGTGCCACCAGCAGAGATCACTCTGGAAACACCATATATTTT. Full variable domain (outside the CDR3, taken from reference TRBV15 and TRBJ1-3): DAMVIQNPRYQVTQFGKPVTLSCSQTLNHNVMYWYQQKSSQAPKLLFHYYDKDFNNEADTPDNFQSRRPNTSFCFLDIRSPGLGDTAMYLCATSRDHSGNTIYFGEGSWLTVV.

In its sample, this clonotype was seen many times. The rearrangement uses TRBV10-2 and TRBJ2-5; 11 nucleotides agree with TRBD2. The germline gives CDR1 WSHSY, CDR2 SAAADI. V gave up 8 bases and J gave up 10 bases; unmatched junction bases: 9. The CDR3 covers 13 residues. CDR3 sequence (DNA): TGCGCCAGCTCAACGACTAGCGGGGCCCACCAGTACTTC. It translates to CASSTTSGAHQYF.